This T cell receptor (beta chain) was sequenced in a study of blood T cell repertoires in COVID-19. About the research overall: The United States, Italy and Spain supplied acute and convalescent COVID-19 samples. T cells, B-cell-depleted T cells, or PBMCs provided the cDNA or gDNA that served as material.

Per the original data handling: By means of reference gene primer amplification, nucleated cell counts were estimated. Assay: immunoSEQ multiplex PCR; the TCRdb copy retains only in-frame clones and omits some. From that table come the V and J calls and clone size; the DNA was used to work out D and trimming. The profile covers about 100,000 clones, with more than 85% appearing a single time and approximately 2% taken by the ten largest. The CDR3 is made up of 12 amino acids. Germline CDR1 reads LNHDA; CDR2 reads SQIVND (reference sequence). The V end was cut by 1 base, the J end by 8 bases, with 5 bases between.

The sequencing sample was made of peripheral blood. V usage is TRBV19 and J usage is TRBJ1-4, with no clear D. This receptor was identified in a man aged 50 to 60 with active COVID-19. The CDR3 DNA is TGTGCCAGTAGTATAGGAGGGGAAAAACTGTTTTTT. This translates into CASSIGGEKLFF.